These 20 T cell receptor beta chains were sequenced from one sample in a study of blood T cells in healthy people across ages. The use of a sample-barcoded 5' primer and a J-beta primer mix characterized a second PCR of about 7 to 12 cycles. TCRdb processed the 5' RACE reads anew with MiXCR; each CDR3 protein has one entry. The sample lists about 1.5 million distinct CDR3 sequences, about 45% seen once, with roughly 3.7% in the top ten. Sequencing was performed on blood. All receptors derive from a woman younger than 35 in good health.

This chain connects TRBV28 to TRBJ1-1; D may be TRBD1 (5 bases). This CDR3 has 12 residues. Looked up from germline, CDR1 is MDHEN and CDR2 is SYDVKM. The V and J ends lost 7 bases and 8 bases respectively, with 14 bases between them. CDR3 sequence (DNA): TGTGCCAGCACCGCATTATGGGGCGAAGCTTTCTTT. This translates into CASTALWGEAFF.

This chain uses TRBV12-3 or TRBV12-4 with TRBJ2-7; 11 positions agree with TRBD2. V was clipped by 6 bases and J by 3 bases; unmatched bases: 10. The CDR3 contains 16 residues. In nucleotides, the CDR3 is TGTGCCAGCAGACCCTTCGGACTAGCGGGTAGCTACGAGCAGTACTTC. Protein sequence: CASRPFGLAGSYEQYF.

This clonotype has a count of ten or more. The chain carries TRBV27 and TRBJ1-2; D remains unclear. There are 14 residues in the CDR3. V lost 6 bases to trimming and J lost 0 bases, with 11 bases between them. The germline V gene has CDR1 MNHEY and CDR2 SMNVEV (reference sequence). In DNA form, the CDR3 reads TGTGCCAGCAGCTCCTGGGCAGCTAACTATGGCTACACCTTC. Its protein is CASSSWAANYGYTF.

The rearrangement uses TRBV7-3 and TRBJ2-1, with D perhaps matching TRBD2 (5 bases). This CDR3 region has 15 residues. Germline V CDR1 and CDR2: SGHTA, FQGTGA. The germline V and J ends were trimmed by 1 base and 7 bases, with 14 bases remaining between them. This CDR3 reads CASSLMVSSGNEQFF. The CDR3 DNA is TGTGCCAGCAGCTTAATGGTTAGCTCGGGGAATGAGCAGTTCTTC.

This chain links TRBV7-2 with TRBJ2-1, with 14 positions matching TRBD2. The CDR3 has 19 amino acids. V shed 1 base and J 4 bases; nucleotides not matched to a gene: 9. Germline V lookup: CDR1 SGHTA, CDR2 FQGNSA. The CDR3 DNA sequence: TGTGCCAGCAGCTTAGTCGGGGGGACTAGCGGGAGAAGTTACAATGAGCAGTTCTTC. Translation: CASSLVGGTSGRSYNEQFF.

A few counts support this clonotype. This chain uses TRBV29-1 with TRBJ2-1, with TRBD1 identical over 8 bases. Germline V gives CDR1 SQVTM, CDR2 ANQGSEA. This CDR3 contains 13 residues. The V segment lost 3 bases and the J segment 5 bases; nucleotides outside the gene matches: 3. DNA of the CDR3: TGCAGCGTTGAGACAGGGGACCACAATGAGCAGTTCTTC. It encodes CSVETGDHNEQFF.

CDR3 residues: CSARDPGTRAYEQYF. The CDR3 region has the DNA TGCAGTGCTAGAGACCCCGGGACCCGGGCCTACGAGCAGTACTTC. The chain couples TRBV20-1 to TRBJ2-7; D possibly matches TRBD1 or TRBD2 (5 bases each). V lost 0 bases to trimming and J lost 2 bases, with 14 bases between them. Germline V gene sequence: CDR1 DFQATT, CDR2 SNEGSKA (reference sequence). The CDR3 has 15 amino acids.

In its sample, this clonotype was seen a few times. The chain uses TRBV12-3 or TRBV12-4 and TRBJ2-7, with 8 bases matching TRBD2. Unmatched junction bases numbered 11, after V lost 7 bases and J lost 6 bases. This CDR3 is built from 14 residues. CDR3 nucleotide sequence: TGTGCCAGCAACAGAGGAATAGCGGGGTCCGAGCAGTACTTC. Translation gives CASNRGIAGSEQYF.

As DNA, the CDR3 is TGTGCCAGCAGCCAAACAGATCCCTACACCTTC. This codes for CASSQTDPYTF. This chain joins TRBV12-3 or TRBV12-4 and TRBJ1-2, with unresolved D. This CDR3 comprises 11 residues. With 6 bases removed from V and 10 bases from J, the gap between germline ends came to 12 bases.

Only a few counts were recorded for this clonotype. The chain combines TRBV4-2 with TRBJ1-5; D call uncertain. The CDR3 is 15 amino acids. Trimming took 0 bases from V and 0 from J, leaving 6 bases between them. Germline assignment: CDR1 LGHNA and CDR2 YNFKEQ. This chain's CDR3 is CASSQEVGSNQPQHF. The CDR3 nucleotides are TGTGCCAGCAGCCAAGAGGTCGGTAGCAATCAGCCCCAGCATTTT.

The chain combines TRBV20-1 with TRBJ2-7; unclear D gene. Deletions cut 2 bases from V and 3 bases from J, with 14 bases between. This CDR3 has 14 amino acids. Looked up from germline, CDR1 is DFQATT and CDR2 is SNEGSKA (reference sequence). The CDR3 is CSARSTVDGYEQYF. CDR3 nucleotides: TGCAGTGCTAGATCCACTGTGGATGGCTACGAGCAGTACTTC.

The chain couples TRBV7-9 to TRBJ2-1, with D maybe TRBD2 (5 bases). V was cut by 6 bases and J by 6 bases, with 12 bases left in between. The V gene's germline CDR1 is SEHNR and CDR2 FQNEAQ (reference sequence). This CDR3 has 13 amino acids. In nucleotides, the CDR3 is TGTGCCAGCAGTGGACGGGGATCCAATGAGCAGTTCTTC. It specifies CASSGRGSNEQFF.

Details on this clonotype: The germline gene is not matched at one end of the junction; a read error may be the cause. J is TRBJ2-3 and V is TRBV27, with 8 bases aligning to TRBD2. The V gene's germline CDR1 is MNHEY and CDR2 SMNVEV (reference sequence). The CDR3 totals 15 residues. CDR3 bases: TGTGTCAGCAGTGGAATAGCGGGGCTCACAGATACGCAGTATTTT. Its protein is CVSSGIAGLTDTQYF.

This clonotype turned up a few times. The chain employs TRBV12-3 or TRBV12-4 and TRBJ2-1, with 13 nucleotides matching TRBD2. V lost 4 bases, J lost 5 bases, and 2 bases stayed unmatched. This CDR3 spans 15 amino acids. CDR3 sequence (DNA): TGTGCCAGCAGTTCTACTAGCGGGAGGGACAATGAGCAGTTCTTC. This codes for CASSSTSGRDNEQFF.

This clonotype has only a few counts. The J gene is TRBJ1-6, the V gene TRBV9; D is possibly TRBD1 (5 bases). This CDR3 comprises 14 residues. The V gene lost 3 bases and the J gene lost 9 bases, with 13 bases spanning the gap. Per the germline V gene, CDR1 is SGDLS and CDR2 is YYNGEE. CDR3 in DNA: TGTGCCAGCAGCGACAGGCAAGGGGCTTCACCCCTCCACTTT. It translates to CASSDRQGASPLHF.

This clonotype was counted a few times. V is TRBV27 and J is TRBJ1-5; unclear D gene. The CDR3 sequence is 14 residues long. From germline, CDR1 is MNHEY and CDR2 SMNVEV (reference sequence). Trimming shortened V by 2 bases and J by 5 bases, and 10 bases separated the two germline ends. CDR3 nucleotides: TGTGCCAGCAGTTTAAGGGCAGGCTATCAGCCCCAGCATTTT. Its protein product is CASSLRAGYQPQHF.

V is TRBV4-3 and J is TRBJ2-3; the match to TRBD2 covers 9 bases. The CDR3 covers 16 residues. V was pared by 0 bases and J by 3 bases, with 4 bases of the junction left unmatched. Germline V gene lookup returns CDR1 LGHNA and CDR2 YSLEER. CDR3 nucleotides: TGCGCCAGCAGCCAAGACTCTAGCGGGGTGACAGATACGCAGTATTTT. Protein sequence: CASSQDSSGVTDTQYF.

In its sample, this clonotype was seen a few times. The rearrangement joins TRBV7-2 to TRBJ2-1; 8 bases match TRBD2. The CDR3 covers 15 residues. Germline V lookup: CDR1 SGHTA, CDR2 FQGNSA. V was pared by 5 bases and J by 4 bases, with 7 bases of the junction left unmatched. As DNA, the CDR3 is TGTGCCAGCAGCCCGAGCGGGGGCCAGTACAATGAGCAGTTCTTC. This sequence encodes CASSPSGGQYNEQFF.

This clonotype was detected a few times. The rearrangement uses TRBV28 and TRBJ2-1; 15 bases fit TRBD2. Germline loops: CDR1 MDHEN, CDR2 SYDVKM. The V and J ends lost 2 bases and 7 bases, in that order; junction bases with no gene match: 3. The CDR3 is 16 amino acids. The CDR3 coding sequence is TGTGCCAGCAGTTTAGGGACTAGCGGGAGGTTGAATGAGCAGTTCTTC. Its protein product is CASSLGTSGRLNEQFF.

This clonotype was recorded many times. The CDR3 DNA follows: TGTGCCAGCAGTCCTCAGGGAGACTTGAGTGAGACCCAGTACTTC. Its protein product is CASSPQGDLSETQYF. This chain connects TRBV7-9 to TRBJ2-5; D tentatively reads TRBD1 or TRBD2 (5 bases each). In germline, CDR1 is SEHNR, CDR2 FQNEAQ (reference sequence). This CDR3 region has 15 residues. V lost 6 bases to trimming and J lost 5 bases, with 19 bases between them.